Below, 18 T cell receptor beta chains from the same sample are listed, as sequenced in a study of T cell responses to AZD1222 COVID-19 vaccine. Some clones are missing from TCRdb's copy, which holds only in-frame ones; the method was immunoSEQ multiplex PCR. The repertoire holds some 110,000 clones, with about 86% as singletons. Material: peripheral blood, obtained on day 0 of AZD1222 vaccination. These receptors all come from an adult in good health.

The rearrangement links TRBV19 to TRBJ1-5, with D uncertain. Looked up from germline, CDR1 is LNHDA and CDR2 is SQIVND (reference sequence). CDR3 length equals 12 residues. Trimming shortened V by 4 bases and J by 3 bases, and 4 bases separated the two germline ends. The CDR3, as DNA: TGTGCCAGTAGTACTATCAATCAGCCCCAGCATTTT. Its translation is CASSTINQPQHF.

The chain combines TRBV2 with TRBJ2-7, with 11 nucleotides matching TRBD2. V lost 6 bases to trimming and J lost 7 bases; unmatched junction nucleotides: 2. CDR1 SNHLY and CDR2 FYNNEI come from the germline V gene. This CDR3 is 12 amino acids long. The CDR3 protein is CASRASGGEQYF. CDR3 in DNA: TGTGCCAGCAGGGCTAGCGGGGGGGAGCAGTACTTC.

V gene TRBV7-2 combines with J gene TRBJ2-1; TRBD2 aligns across 8 bases. Trimming removed 10 bases from V and 5 bases from J; junction bases left unmatched: 10. This CDR3 is built from 14 residues. Per germline, CDR1 SGHTA and CDR2 FQGNSA. The CDR3 region is CAIMPDGRDNEQFF. CDR3 nucleotide sequence: TGTGCCATCATGCCCGACGGGAGGGACAATGAGCAGTTCTTC. Supplemented by reference TRBV7-2 and TRBJ2-1, the full variable domain reads GAGVSQSPSNKVTEKGKDVELRCDPISGHTALYWYRQSLGQGLEFLIYFQGNSAPDKSGLPSDRFSAERTGGSVSTLTIQRTQQEDSAVYLCAIMPDGRDNEQFFGPGTRLTVL.

The rearrangement joins TRBV19 to TRBJ1-1; D is unclear. V lost 3 bases and J 2 bases, leaving 10 bases between the germline ends. Germline CDR1 is LNHDA and CDR2 is SQIVND (reference sequence). This CDR3 has 14 amino acids. DNA of the CDR3: TGTGCCAGTAGTATTTATCGGAAAAACACTGAAGCTTTCTTT. Its protein product is CASSIYRKNTEAFF.

The CDR3 here is CASSFGQGARTDTQYF. CDR3 sequence (DNA): TGTGCCAGCAGCTTCGGACAGGGGGCACGGACAGATACGCAGTATTTT. The gene calls are TRBV5-8 and TRBJ2-3; 11 bases agree with TRBD1. The germline CDR1 and CDR2 sequences are SGHTS and YDEGEE. After removal of 2 bases from V and 3 bases from J, the junction contained 5 bases not matched to a gene. There are 16 residues in the CDR3.

The chain links TRBV19 to TRBJ1-3; D is undetermined. Germline CDR1 LNHDA, CDR2 SQIVND (reference sequence). The V and J ends lost 5 bases and 4 bases respectively, with 9 bases between them. CDR3 size: 13 residues. CDR3 sequence: CASSWGSGNTIYF. The CDR3 region has the DNA TGTGCCAGTAGTTGGGGATCAGGAAACACCATATATTTT.

There are a few counts of this clone. The chain carries TRBV18 and TRBJ1-4; tentative D call: TRBD1 (5 bases). Germline lookup yields CDR1 KGHSH and CDR2 LQKENI. Trimming took off 4 bases at V and 4 bases at J, with 13 bases between the two ends. The CDR3 loop spans 15 amino acids. The CDR3 reads CASSLSDSLNEKLFF. The CDR3 coding sequence is TGTGCCAGCTCACTAAGCGACAGCCTTAATGAAAAACTGTTTTTT.

The J gene is TRBJ1-2, the V gene TRBV15; perhaps TRBD1 as D (5 bases). The CDR3 sequence is 15 residues long. V dropped 3 bases and J dropped 0 bases, with 11 bases sitting between them. Germline CDR1 is LNHNV and CDR2 is YYDKDF (reference sequence). The CDR3 DNA reads as TGTGCCACCAGCAGGGGGCGCGTGGCTAACTATGGCTACACCTTC. Translated: CATSRGRVANYGYTF.

The chain uses TRBV12-3 or TRBV12-4 and TRBJ1-1; D call uncertain. The CDR3 totals 12 residues. The germline V and J ends were trimmed by 3 bases and 6 bases, with 8 bases remaining between them. CDR3 region: CASSFWEAEAFF. The CDR3 bases are TGTGCCAGCAGTTTCTGGGAGGCTGAAGCTTTCTTT.

This chain connects TRBV11-2 to TRBJ2-6; D is possibly TRBD2 (6 bases). This CDR3 has 12 amino acids. Trimming removed 4 bases from V and 15 bases from J, with 13 bases in between. Germline V gene lookup returns CDR1 SGHAT and CDR2 FQNNGV. The CDR3: CASSYQTGGLTF. For the CDR3, the DNA is TGTGCCAGCAGCTACCAGACCGGGGGCCTGACTTTC.

The chain recombines TRBV5-4 with TRBJ2-2; perhaps TRBD1 as D (5 bases). The V gene lost 4 bases and the J gene lost 1 base, with 8 bases spanning the gap. The CDR3 is made up of 14 amino acids. Germline CDR1 and CDR2: SGHNT and YYREEE (reference sequence). CDR3 in amino acids: CASSLDRNTGELFF. CDR3 sequence (DNA): TGTGCCAGCAGCCTAGACAGGAACACCGGGGAGCTGTTTTTT. The full variable domain, in which reference TRBV5-4 and TRBJ2-2 provide the parts outside the CDR3, is ETGVTQSPTHLIKTRGQQVTLRCSSQSGHNTVSWYQQALGQGPQFIFQYYREEENGRGNFPPRFSGLQFPNYSSELNVNALELDDSALYLCASSLDRNTGELFFGEGSRLTVL.

DNA for the CDR3: TGTGCCAGCAGCTTCGAATATAGCGGGAGGGCCCGGGACCAGTACTTC. It specifies CASSFEYSGRARDQYF. This chain links TRBV7-9 with TRBJ2-5; 11 nucleotides line up with TRBD2. The V gene's germline CDR1 is SEHNR and CDR2 FQNEAQ (reference sequence). The V gene end was trimmed by 3 bases and the J gene end by 10 bases; junction bases not matched to a gene: 13. This CDR3 comprises 16 residues.

The J gene is TRBJ2-4, the V gene TRBV6-5; TRBD1 or TRBD2 may be the D gene (5 bases each). CDR3 length: 14 residues. CDR1 is MNHEY, CDR2 SVGAGI, per germline. Between the trimmed V and J ends, which lost 10 bases and 1 base, there was a span of 14 bases. Here the CDR3 DNA reads TGTGCCACAGCTGTGTGGGGGGCCAAAAACATTCAGTACTTC. Its protein is CATAVWGAKNIQYF.

This chain links TRBV6-5 with TRBJ2-7; D unresolved. This CDR3 has 13 amino acids. The V end lost 6 bases, the J end lost 6 bases, and 15 bases lay between the germline ends. The germline V gene has CDR1 MNHEY and CDR2 SVGAGI. For the CDR3, the DNA is TGTGCCAGCAGGCCGCCGGCCATGGGCGAGCAGTACTTC. Encoded protein: CASRPPAMGEQYF.

As DNA, the CDR3 is TGTGCCAGCAGTTCCCGACTAGGATCCCCCGGGGAGCTGTTTTTT. This translates into CASSSRLGSPGELFF. The rearrangement joins TRBV6-5 to TRBJ2-2; a possible D gene is TRBD2 (6 bases). V lost 4 bases, J lost 6 bases, and 15 bases lay in between. Germline V gene data show CDR1 as MNHEY and CDR2 as SVGAGI. The CDR3 consists of 15 residues.

The rearrangement uses TRBV20-1 and TRBJ1-1, with TRBD1 identical over 7 bases. CDR3 length: 15 amino acids. The trim removed 3 bases at V and 1 base at J, leaving 8 bases unmatched. The germline CDR1 and CDR2 sequences are DFQATT and SNEGSKA (reference sequence). The CDR3 bases are TGCAGTGCTAGTAAGGGGGGGACAGCGAACACTGAAGCTTTCTTT. Protein: CSASKGGTANTEAFF.

The rearrangement links TRBV2 to TRBJ1-4; D unclear. Germline V gene sequence: CDR1 SNHLY, CDR2 FYNNEI. V was pared by 3 bases and J by 8 bases, with 13 bases between. The length of the CDR3 is 14 residues. DNA for the CDR3: TGTGCCAGCAGTGATCAAGGGTACGGCGAAAAACTGTTTTTT. This gives the protein CASSDQGYGEKLFF.

V usage is TRBV6-4 and J usage is TRBJ2-1, with TRBD2 identical over 7 bases. V was pared by 5 bases and J by 5 bases, with 6 bases of the junction left unmatched. Germline V CDR1 and CDR2: MRHNA, SNTAGT. This CDR3 is built from 14 residues. The CDR3: CASSRDYQNNEQFF. In nucleotides, the CDR3 is TGTGCCAGCAGTCGGGACTACCAGAACAATGAGCAGTTCTTC.